The clone carrying this T cell receptor beta chain was recorded only once. The antigen remains undetermined. The treatment was: oral pan-JAK inhibitor, 5-10 mg twice daily. This sample is drawn from a study of CD8+ T cells in alopecia areata. Study-level background: Treatment of the treated patients consisted of oral tofacitinib, 5 to 10 mg twice daily. Severity of treated patients was scored by affected scalp percentage.

Study-level points and caveats: Mice gave a clearer picture of TCR sharing than patients did, possibly for HLA-related reasons.

This CDR3 contains 13 residues. Germline CDR1 is SGHNT and CDR2 is YYREEE (reference sequence). The V gene end was trimmed by 3 bases and the J gene end by 9 bases; junction bases not matched to a gene: 5. As the sequencing template, cDNA was produced by extracting RNA and reverse transcribing it. Clones were read by immunoSEQ multiplex PCR, and TCRdb kept only the in-frame ones, dropping some. This table holds under 350,000 clones, about 62% found once. This specimen was CD4+ T cells sorted from blood, taken at week 24, from a patient treated with tofacitinib. The V and J genes are TRBV5-4 and TRBJ2-1; TRBD1 matches 8 bases. This receptor was taken from a human donor with alopecia areata. The CDR3 bases are TGTGCCAGCAGCTACACAGGGGGGACTGAGCAGTTCTTC. Translating it yields CASSYTGGTEQFF.